A single sample gave rise to the 10 T cell receptor beta chains below, sequenced in a study of OX40 agonist ivuxolimab in advanced cancers. The table came from immunoSEQ multiplex PCR; TCRdb's copy has only in-frame clones and leaves some out. Altogether approximately 60,000 clones are present, over 75% being singletons, with the ten largest covering 2% to 2.5%. The source material was CD4+ or CD8+ T cells sorted from blood, sampled in a trial of the OX40 agonist ivuxolimab. All receptors derive from an adult with an advanced solid tumor such as melanoma, head and neck, liver or kidney cancer.

This clone was found a few times. The chain is built from TRBV6-1 and TRBJ1-1, with no clear D. Germline CDR1 MNHNS, CDR2 SASEGT. The CDR3 sequence is 13 residues long. Deletions cut 1 base from V and 0 bases from J, with 3 bases between. CDR3 coding DNA: TGTGCCAGCAGTGAAGTAGTGAACACTGAAGCTTTCTTT. Its protein is CASSEVVNTEAFF.

The chain combines TRBV7-6 with TRBJ1-1, with a tentative D call TRBD1 (5 bases). The CDR3 spans 15 residues. Germline values: CDR1 SGHVS, CDR2 FNYEAQ. The ends were cut back, 5 bases at V and 4 bases at J, with 17 bases in the middle. The CDR3 reads CASSASYGGGTEAFF. The CDR3 DNA reads as TGTGCCAGCAGCGCAAGTTATGGGGGGGGCACTGAAGCTTTCTTT.

V and J are TRBV19 and TRBJ1-1, with D tentatively TRBD1 (5 bases). The CDR3 is 15 residues long. V was clipped by 6 bases and J by 1 base, with 15 bases between them. The germline gives CDR1 LNHDA, CDR2 SQIVND (reference sequence). The CDR3 DNA follows: TGTGCCAGTAGCCCGAAACAGGCGACGAACACTGAAGCTTTCTTT. Amino acid sequence: CASSPKQATNTEAFF.

V is TRBV28 and J is TRBJ2-7; 7 bases fit TRBD2. Trimming removed 3 bases from V and 7 bases from J; junction bases left unmatched: 3. CDR1 and CDR2 (germline): MDHEN, SYDVKM. This CDR3 region has 12 residues. The chain's CDR3 is CASSFREGEQYF. CDR3 coding DNA: TGTGCCAGCAGTTTTAGGGAGGGGGAGCAGTACTTC. The whole variable domain, filled in from reference TRBV28 and TRBJ2-7, reads DVKVTQSSRYLVKRTGEKVFLECVQDMDHENMFWYRQDPGLGLRLIYFSYDVKMKEKGDIPEGYSVSREKKERFSLILESASTNQTSMYLCASSFREGEQYFGPGTRLTVT.

This clone has a handful of counts. This chain uses TRBV5-1 with TRBJ2-7, with 8 bases aligning to TRBD2. The CDR3 extends over 16 amino acids. The V segment lost 0 bases and the J segment 1 base; nucleotides outside the gene matches: 6. Looked up from germline, CDR1 is SGHRS and CDR2 is YFSETQ. The CDR3 DNA reads TGCGCCAGCAGCTTGGGGCGGCTAGCGGGTTCCTACGAGCAGTACTTC. Translated: CASSLGRLAGSYEQYF.

The rearrangement uses TRBV5-1 and TRBJ2-7; D unclear. V was shortened by 2 bases and J by 3 bases, with 9 bases between the two germline ends. Germline loops: CDR1 SGHRS, CDR2 YFSETQ. The length of the CDR3 is 13 residues. For the CDR3, the DNA is TGCGCCAGCAGCTTCGCACGGAACTACGAGCAGTACTTC. Amino acid sequence: CASSFARNYEQYF.

The V call is TRBV6-1, the J call TRBJ2-1; 8 bases line up with TRBD2. This CDR3 spans 16 amino acids. Per germline, CDR1 MNHNS and CDR2 SASEGT. The J segment lost 3 bases and the V segment lost 3 bases, leaving 7 bases of the junction unmatched. The CDR3: CASSEGVAGFYNEQFF. DNA for the CDR3: TGTGCCAGCAGTGAGGGAGTAGCGGGGTTCTACAATGAGCAGTTCTTC.

In this sample, this clone turned up once. The chain couples TRBV5-1 to TRBJ1-6, with 9 bases lining up with TRBD1. The CDR3 is made up of 15 amino acids. The V segment lost 6 bases and the J segment 10 bases; nucleotides outside the gene matches: 11. CDR1 is SGHRS, CDR2 YFSETQ, per germline. The CDR3: CASTPWTGDGSPLHF. CDR3 bases: TGCGCCAGCACCCCATGGACAGGGGATGGATCACCCCTCCACTTT. Using reference TRBV5-1 and TRBJ1-6 for the parts outside the CDR3, the full variable domain is KAGVTQTPRYLIKTRGQQVTLSCSPISGHRSVSWYQQTPGQGLQFLFEYFSETQRNKGNFPGRFSGRQFSNSRSEMNVSTLELGDSALYLCASTPWTGDGSPLHFGNGTRLTVT.

CDR3 bases: TGTGCCAGCAGCCAGTCTCCTTTCTCCTACAATGAGCAGTTCTTC. Its protein product is CASSQSPFSYNEQFF. This sequence joins TRBV14 and TRBJ2-1; D is unresolved. CDR1 and CDR2 (germline): SGHDN, FVKESK. This CDR3 has 15 residues. The germline V and J ends were trimmed by 3 bases and 0 bases, with 9 bases remaining between them.

The chain joins TRBV4-2 to TRBJ2-1; 11 bases fit TRBD2. This CDR3 is built from 16 residues. Germline CDR1 reads LGHNA; CDR2 reads YNFKEQ. With V trimmed by 2 bases and J by 8 bases, 8 bases remained unmatched. The CDR3, as DNA: TGTGCCAGCAGCCAAAGACTAGCGGGACCTGACGATGAGCAGTTCTTC. It translates to CASSQRLAGPDDEQFF.